What follows describes a single T cell receptor (beta chain). What it binds is unknown. The PCR employed 60 Vbeta primers together with 13 Jbeta primers. As originally analysed: In a later analysis, the count reached 82 million or so unique TCR beta chains, with about 9.9 million shared. Assay used: immunoSEQ multiplex PCR; TCRdb lists only in-frame clones, some missing. V and J calls and clone size are those listed in that table; D and trimming were worked out from the DNA. The sample includes some 150,000 clones, around 74% of them seen just once. These data belong to a study of cytomegalovirus exposure and HLA in healthy donors. Regarding the study as a whole: Immune exposure information available was restricted to CMV serostatus. Researchers catalogued approximately 170 TCR beta chains as cytomegalovirus-associated.

Trimming took 2 bases from V and 11 from J, leaving 19 bases between them. Germline CDR1 SQVTM, CDR2 ANQGSEA. This CDR3 has 13 amino acids. This chain links TRBV29-1 with TRBJ2-7; D possibly corresponds to TRBD2 (6 bases). This TCR came from a man aged 18 to 29 in good health and CMV-seronegative. Sequenced material: PBMCs. CDR3 residues: CSVETAGLRGEYF. CDR3 DNA: TGCAGCGTTGAAACAGCGGGCCTACGAGGGGAGTACTTC.